This is a list of T cell receptor beta chains from one sample in a study of CXCR3-negative and CXCR3-positive naive CD8 T cells. Reanalyzing the 5' RACE reads, TCRdb keeps one entry per CDR3 protein, without DNA. This sample's clone table lists approximately 38,000 distinct CDR3 sequences. The sequenced sample consisted of memory CD8+ T cells from blood. These receptors came from a human donor in good health. Some clones in this sample may be carry-over from other donors' samples. Both conserved end residues are part of each CDR3. Only part of the rows carry a size: once, few, many, or a class if the clone is expanded.

j_call | v_call | cdr3_length | clone_size | cdr3_aa
TRBJ2-1 | TRBV29-1 | 13 | NA | CSVRTSGVWEQFF
TRBJ2-1 | TRBV6-5 | 18 | NA | CASNRRRRGISSYNEQFF
TRBJ2-2 | TRBV29-1 | 16 | NA | CSVERPTGDNTGELFF
TRBJ2-1 | TRBV7-9 | 12 | NA | CASSQGFNEQFF
TRBJ2-7 | TRBV6-2/TRBV6-3 | 15 | NA | CASSLGLAGIDEQYF
TRBJ2-5 | TRBV7-9 | 15 | NA | CASSFVTGGGETQYF
TRBJ1-3 | TRBV28 | 17 | NA | CASSLGAGLTSGNTIYF
TRBJ1-1 | TRBV10-3 | 14 | NA | CAISDPAGNTEAFF
TRBJ2-1 | TRBV27 | 16 | NA | CASSLSARGPWNEQFF
TRBJ2-7 | TRBV20-1 | 14 | NA | CSARLQEFVYEQYF
TRBJ2-1 | TRBV11-3 | 13 | medium-sized | CASSRRGDNEQFF
TRBJ2-5 | TRBV29-1 | 15 | NA | CSVDGLAGGQETQYF
TRBJ2-5 | TRBV12-3/TRBV12-4 | 13 | NA | CASSTGNQETQYF
TRBJ2-1 | TRBV29-1 | 11 | NA | CSGDSYNEQFF
TRBJ2-2 | TRBV2 | 16 | NA | CASSEASGQGIGELFF
TRBJ1-5 | TRBV28 | 14 | NA | CASSLSQEGQPQHF
TRBJ2-7 | TRBV6-5 | 14 | NA | CASSPTTGYYEQYF
TRBJ2-3 | TRBV5-6 | 14 | NA | CASSFDTSTDTQYF
TRBJ2-2 | TRBV6-4 | 13 | NA | CASSDANTGELFF
TRBJ2-1 | TRBV7-9 | 19 | NA | CASSSSGTGGLSSYNEQFF
TRBJ2-3 | TRBV29-1 | 15 | NA | CSAEVTGPNTGELFF
TRBJ2-3 | TRBV5-1 | 14 | NA | CASSWRDSTDTQYF
TRBJ2-4 | TRBV6-5 | 15 | NA | CASSYSKGSGNIQYF
TRBJ2-5 | TRBV7-9 | 13 | NA | CASSLDYQETQYF
TRBJ1-2 | TRBV12-3/TRBV12-4 | 16 | NA | CASSYGRLDANYGYTF
TRBJ1-2 | TRBV21-1 | 17 | NA | CASSKDSRQGIRYGYTF
TRBJ2-1 | TRBV7-9 | 14 | NA | CASSLGQGPNEQFF
TRBJ1-3 | TRBV6-5 | 14 | NA | CASSYSHRGNTIYF
TRBJ2-7 | TRBV7-6 | 15 | NA | CASSLDRDISYEQYF
TRBJ2-7 | TRBV29-1 | 14 | NA | CSVAGGAWGLEQYF
TRBJ2-1 | TRBV13 | 14 | NA | CASSLVGDYNEQFF
TRBJ2-1 | TRBV4-3 | 16 | NA | CASSPLGGGTYNEQFF
TRBJ2-2 | TRBV29-1 | 13 | NA | CSAVLATSGELFF
TRBJ2-7 | TRBV27 | 13 | NA | CASSSRGTYEQYF
TRBJ2-4 | TRBV5-1 | 22 | NA | CASSLSIVRTGSVGAAKNIQYF
TRBJ2-5 | TRBV29-1 | 12 | NA | CSVEFGEETQYF
TRBJ2-7 | TRBV11-3 | 13 | NA | CASSWAGGNEQYF
TRBJ2-1 | TRBV5-5 | 16 | NA | CASSASLAGGVFGPFF
TRBJ2-1 | TRBV7-3 | 15 | NA | CASSLGVVRSNEQFF
TRBJ2-1 | TRBV27 | 14 | NA | CASSSGLAVNEQFF
TRBJ2-3 | TRBV12-3/TRBV12-4 | 13 | NA | CASSLGVADTQYF
TRBJ2-1 | TRBV12-5 | 15 | NA | CASAFGSGTYNEQFF
TRBJ1-1 | TRBV7-9 | 14 | NA | CASSYGGADTEAFF
TRBJ2-7 | TRBV21-1 | 15 | NA | CASSSWRERLREQYF
TRBJ2-7 | TRBV7-9 | 15 | NA | CASSLSGGLSEEQYF
TRBJ2-1 | TRBV6-5 | 15 | NA | CASSLEEGGYNEQFF
TRBJ1-2 | TRBV9 | 14 | NA | CASSREDRGPGYTF
TRBJ2-3 | TRBV29-1 | 14 | NA | CSVETSGVQDTQYF